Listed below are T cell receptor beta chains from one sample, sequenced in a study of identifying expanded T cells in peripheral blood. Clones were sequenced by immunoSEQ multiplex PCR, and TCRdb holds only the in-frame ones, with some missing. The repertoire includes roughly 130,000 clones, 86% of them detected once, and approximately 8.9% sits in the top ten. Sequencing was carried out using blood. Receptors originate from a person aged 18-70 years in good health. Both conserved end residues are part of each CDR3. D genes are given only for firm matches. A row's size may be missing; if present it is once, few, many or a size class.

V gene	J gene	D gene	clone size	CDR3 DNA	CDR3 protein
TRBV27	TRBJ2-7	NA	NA	TGTGCCAGCAGTTTGGGGTACGAGCAGTACTTC	CASSLGYEQYF
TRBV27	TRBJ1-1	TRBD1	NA	TGTGCCAGCAGGGGGACAGGGACAGGGTTATTGAAGAACACTGAAGCTTTCTTT	CASRGTGTGLLKNTEAFF
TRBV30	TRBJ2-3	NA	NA	TGTGCCTGGAGTGTCGAAAGTAGCACAGATACGCAGTATTTT	CAWSVESSTDTQYF
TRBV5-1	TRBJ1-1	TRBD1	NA	TGCGCCAGCAGCTGGACAGGGGGGTTGAACACTGAAGCTTTCTTT	CASSWTGGLNTEAFF
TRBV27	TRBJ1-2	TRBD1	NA	TGTGCCAGCAGGAGAGACAGGGGGGCGGGTGGCTACACCTTC	CASRRDRGAGGYTF
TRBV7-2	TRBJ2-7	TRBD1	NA	TGTGCCAGCAGTCCGGGACCGGGACAGGGATCCTACGAGCAGTACTTC	CASSPGPGQGSYEQYF
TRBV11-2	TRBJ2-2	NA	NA	TGTGCCAGCAGCTTAGACTCCCCGCTCACCGGGGAGCTGTTTTTT	CASSLDSPLTGELFF
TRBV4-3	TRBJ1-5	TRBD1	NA	TGCGCCAGCAGCCGGGACAGGGGACAGCCCCAGCATTTT	CASSRDRGQPQHF
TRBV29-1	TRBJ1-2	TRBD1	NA	TGCAGCGTGCGGGACAGGGATTTGAATGGCTACACCTTC	CSVRDRDLNGYTF
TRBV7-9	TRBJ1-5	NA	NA	TGTGCCAGCAGCTTAGATCCGGGTCAGCCCCAGCATTTT	CASSLDPGQPQHF
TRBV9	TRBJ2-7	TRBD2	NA	TGTGCCAGCAGCGTAGTCGATAGCGGGTTATCCTACGAGCAGTACTTC	CASSVVDSGLSYEQYF
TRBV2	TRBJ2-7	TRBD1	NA	TGTGCCAGCAGTGATCCTTCAGGTTCGGGGACAGGGGCCCCGTTTCTCCGTTACGAGCAGTACTTC	CASSDPSGSGTGAPFLRYEQYF
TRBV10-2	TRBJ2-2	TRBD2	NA	TGCGCCAGCAATCGGCTAGCGGGAGATACCGGGGAGCTGTTTTTT	CASNRLAGDTGELFF
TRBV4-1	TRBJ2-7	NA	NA	TGCGCCAGCAGCCTAGTTCCAGGGTCCTACGAGCAGTACTTC	CASSLVPGSYEQYF
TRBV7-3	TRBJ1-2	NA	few	TGTGCCAGCAGCTTTGGACACCATGAAGGCTACACCTTC	CASSFGHHEGYTF
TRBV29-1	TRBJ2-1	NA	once	TGCAGCGTTGAAGGGACAGATTACAATGAGCAGTTCTTC	CSVEGTDYNEQFF
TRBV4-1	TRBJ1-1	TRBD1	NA	TGCGCCAGCAGCCAAGCCTTTACAGGGGGCTACACTGAAGCTTTCTTT	CASSQAFTGGYTEAFF
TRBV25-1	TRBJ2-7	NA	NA	TGTGCCAGCAGTGGACAGATTCTATCCTACGAGCAGTACTTC	CASSGQILSYEQYF
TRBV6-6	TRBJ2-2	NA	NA	TGTGCCAGCAGTCCGGGACTGACGAACACCGGGGAGCTGTTTTTT	CASSPGLTNTGELFF
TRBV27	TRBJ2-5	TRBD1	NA	TGTGCCAGCAGTAGCCAGACAGGGGTCCAAGAGACCCAGTACTTC	CASSSQTGVQETQYF
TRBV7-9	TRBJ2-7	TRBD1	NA	TGTGCCAGCAGCTACGACAGGGGTGTCTACGAGCAGTACTTC	CASSYDRGVYEQYF
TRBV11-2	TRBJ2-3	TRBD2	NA	TGTGCCAGCAGCGCACTAGCGGGAGTGACAGATACGCAGTATTTT	CASSALAGVTDTQYF
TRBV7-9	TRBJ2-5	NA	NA	TGTGCCAGCAGCCACCAGGGACGAGAGACCCAGTACTTC	CASSHQGRETQYF
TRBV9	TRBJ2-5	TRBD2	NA	TGTGCCAGCAGCGCGACTAGCGGGAGGGCCGTGACCCAGTACTTC	CASSATSGRAVTQYF
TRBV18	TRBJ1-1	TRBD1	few	TGTGCCAGCTCACCACGTCGGACAGGGGCCAACACTGAAGCTTTCTTT	CASSPRRTGANTEAFF
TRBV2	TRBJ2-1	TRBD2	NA	TGTGCCAGCAGTGAAGATGCGGGAGGGTTCTTC	CASSEDAGGFF
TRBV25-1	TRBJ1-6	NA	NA	TGTGCCAGCAGTGAAAGGTTTATCTCACCCCTCCACTTT	CASSERFISPLHF
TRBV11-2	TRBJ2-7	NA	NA	TGTGCCAGCAGCTTAGCGCAACTACTACAGGGTCGCTCCTACGAGCAGTACTTC	CASSLAQLLQGRSYEQYF
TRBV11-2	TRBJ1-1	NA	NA	TGTGCCAGCAGCTTAGAGAGTTGGCGCACTGAAGCTTTCTTT	CASSLESWRTEAFF
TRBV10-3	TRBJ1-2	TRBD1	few	TGTGCCATCAGTGAAGGGACAGGGGATCGGGGCACCTTC	CAISEGTGDRGTF
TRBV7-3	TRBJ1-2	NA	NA	TGTGCCAGCAGCCTGGGGGGGCTAAAGGGCTACACCTTC	CASSLGGLKGYTF